The text below deals with one T cell receptor beta chain. After autologous stem cell transplantation all patients relapsed, and prior brentuximab vedotin exposure differed between cohorts. This sample stems from a study of PD-1 blockade in classical Hodgkin lymphoma. TCRdb's table, derived via immunoSEQ multiplex PCR, lists solely in-frame clones and lacks some. The table shows 20,000 to 25,000 clones, with 68% occurring only once. CDR1 and CDR2 from the germline V gene are MNHNY and SVGAGI (reference sequence). This CDR3 comprises 14 residues. Between the trimmed V and J ends, which lost 4 bases and 2 bases, there was a span of 9 bases.

Sequencing used peripheral blood mononuclear cells (PBMCs), obtained at baseline. The receptor was derived from a human donor with classical Hodgkin lymphoma. This chain uses TRBV6-6 with TRBJ1-3; D possibly corresponds to TRBD1 (6 bases). The DNA of the CDR3 is TGTGCCAGCAGTTTTTACAGGGCTGGAAACACCATATATTTT. Its translation: CASSFYRAGNTIYF.